Listed here are 26 T cell receptor beta chains from one sample, sequenced in a study of blood T cell repertoires in COVID-19. Method: immunoSEQ multiplex PCR; TCRdb's copy keeps in-frame clones and lacks some. The sample lists some 70,000 clones, roughly 80% occurring once. Material for sequencing was peripheral blood. The receptor set was obtained from a woman aged 45 to 65 with acute or convalescent COVID-19.

This chain joins TRBV4-2 and TRBJ2-7, with TRBD2 as a possible D gene (5 bases). This CDR3 has 16 residues. In germline, CDR1 is LGHNA, CDR2 YNFKEQ. The V gene lost 1 base and the J gene lost 0 bases, with 13 bases spanning the gap. The DNA for the CDR3 is TGTGCCAGCAGCCAAGTGTTTAGCGAGAGCTCCTACGAGCAGTACTTC. It codes for CASSQVFSESSYEQYF.

The chain recombines TRBV6-5 with TRBJ2-5, with D unclear. Trimming removed 4 bases from V and 4 bases from J, with 13 bases in between. Per germline, CDR1 MNHEY and CDR2 SVGAGI. The length of the CDR3 is 14 residues. CDR3: CASSFSTSGETQYF. The CDR3, as DNA: TGTGCCAGCAGTTTCTCTACTTCGGGAGAGACCCAGTACTTC.

The chain recombines TRBV27 with TRBJ1-1; TRBD1 matches at 7 bases. This CDR3 spans 13 amino acids. The ends lost 3 bases at V and 7 bases at J; junction bases unmatched: 5. The germline V gene encodes CDR1 MNHEY and CDR2 SMNVEV (reference sequence). CDR3 protein: CASSLNRDSEAFF. CDR3 sequence (DNA): TGTGCCAGCAGTTTGAACCGGGACAGTGAAGCTTTCTTT.

This clone was recorded only once. The chain combines TRBV6-5 with TRBJ2-5; 9 bases are shared with TRBD2. Germline lookup yields CDR1 MNHEY and CDR2 SVGAGI. CDR3 length equals 15 residues. The V and J ends lost 0 bases and 7 bases, in that order; junction bases with no gene match: 6. The CDR3 DNA is TGTGCCAGCAGTTACTCTCTAGCGGGGTTAGGGACCCAGTACTTC. Its protein is CASSYSLAGLGTQYF.

This chain joins TRBV19 and TRBJ2-2, with D tentatively TRBD2 (5 bases). Trimming took 6 bases from V and 6 from J, leaving 17 bases between them. Germline lookup yields CDR1 LNHDA and CDR2 SQIVND (reference sequence). This CDR3 has 15 amino acids. CDR3 sequence: CASRVSGQAAGELFF. The CDR3 DNA is TGTGCCAGTAGGGTGAGTGGGCAAGCGGCCGGGGAGCTGTTTTTT.

The rearrangement uses TRBV6-5 and TRBJ1-1; TRBD1 matches 8 bases. There are 13 residues in the CDR3. From germline, CDR1 is MNHEY and CDR2 SVGAGI. Trimming cost V 5 bases and J 5 bases; bases outside gene matches: 4. CDR3 sequence: CASSQRQGTEAFF. As DNA, the CDR3 is TGTGCCAGCAGTCAGCGACAGGGGACTGAAGCTTTCTTT.

Comment on this clone: Other DNA sequences in the same sample also yield this CDR3. The chain links TRBV5-1 to TRBJ1-2; no definite D call. Trimming removed 4 bases from V and 4 bases from J, with 8 bases in between. The CDR3 spans 12 residues. The germline V gene has CDR1 SGHRS and CDR2 YFSETQ. CDR3 residues: CASSLSGYGYTF. As DNA, the CDR3 is TGCGCCAGCAGCCTCTCAGGCTATGGCTACACCTTC.

The chain couples TRBV4-1 to TRBJ2-7, with 11 bases identical to TRBD2. This CDR3 region has 15 residues. Per the germline V gene, CDR1 is MGHRA and CDR2 is YSYEKL. J gave up 3 bases and V 0 bases, and 1 base lay outside the gene matches. The CDR3 DNA sequence: TGCGCCAGCAGCCAAGATACTAGCGGGAGCTACGAGCAGTACTTC. Translated, it gives CASSQDTSGSYEQYF.

V and J are TRBV5-5 and TRBJ2-1; 9 bases fit TRBD2. V lost 4 bases to trimming and J lost 6 bases; unmatched junction nucleotides: 11. The length of the CDR3 is 16 residues. CDR1 is SGHKS and CDR2 is YYEKEE in the germline V gene (reference sequence). The CDR3 nucleotides are TGTGCCAGCAGCGAGACCGGGACTAGCTGGGGCAATGAGCAGTTCTTC. Translating it yields CASSETGTSWGNEQFF.

The J gene is TRBJ1-1, the V gene TRBV6-5, with 7 positions matching TRBD1. Germline V gene lookup returns CDR1 MNHEY and CDR2 SVGAGI. This CDR3 contains 14 residues. The ends lost 7 bases at V and 4 bases at J; junction bases unmatched: 9. The chain's CDR3 is CASTETGYATEAFF. The CDR3 DNA reads as TGTGCCAGCACCGAGACAGGGTACGCCACTGAAGCTTTCTTT.

The chain combines TRBV6-6 with TRBJ2-1; 9 bases map to TRBD2. Unmatched junction bases numbered 9, after V lost 11 bases and J lost 4 bases. The germline V gene encodes CDR1 MNHNY and CDR2 SVGAGI (reference sequence). This CDR3 is 14 amino acids long. The CDR3 DNA follows: TGTGCCGCCTCACAGCGGGGGGCTTACAATGAGCAGTTCTTC. Translating gives CAASQRGAYNEQFF.

The V call is TRBV28, the J call TRBJ2-5, with 9 bases lining up with TRBD2. V was pared by 5 bases and J by 1 base, with 8 bases of the junction left unmatched. The CDR3 extends over 16 amino acids. Germline lookup yields CDR1 MDHEN and CDR2 SYDVKM. CDR3 nucleotide sequence: TGTGCCAGCAGTCCAGAGACTAGCGGAGTCCAAGAGACCCAGTACTTC. It encodes CASSPETSGVQETQYF.

The CDR3 DNA follows: TGTGCCAGCAGCTCGACACGAAAAAGACAGGGGGGTGAAGCTTTCTTT. This codes for CASSSTRKRQGGEAFF. The V and J genes are TRBV13 and TRBJ1-1, with 9 bases lining up with TRBD1. The CDR3 is 16 residues long. J lost 7 bases, V lost 4 bases, and 13 bases had no gene match. From germline, CDR1 is PRHDT and CDR2 FYEKMQ (reference sequence).

The chain recombines TRBV6-1 with TRBJ1-1; the match to TRBD1 covers 9 bases. V was pared by 3 bases and J by 0 bases, with 2 bases of the junction left unmatched. Germline CDR1 and CDR2: MNHNS and SASEGT. The CDR3 totals 15 residues. The CDR3 region has the DNA TGTGCCAGCAGTGAGGGGACAGGGTTGAACACTGAAGCTTTCTTT. Amino acid sequence: CASSEGTGLNTEAFF.

CDR3 residues: CASLNLAGETYNEQFF. In DNA form, the CDR3 reads TGTGCCAGCCTGAATTTAGCGGGAGAAACCTACAATGAGCAGTTCTTC. The genes are TRBV25-1 and TRBJ2-1; 9 positions agree with TRBD2. CDR3 length: 16 residues. Germline V gene lookup returns CDR1 MGHDK and CDR2 SYGVNS. V shed 8 bases and J 2 bases; nucleotides not matched to a gene: 10.

This clone was counted between two and nine times. The chain is built from TRBV30 and TRBJ1-2, with D possibly TRBD1 on 6 matching bases. Germline CDR1 and CDR2: GTSNPN and SVGIG (reference sequence). The CDR3 has 18 amino acids. Trimming stripped 2 bases from V and 1 base from J, with 23 bases between. CDR3 nucleotides: TGTGCCTGGAGTCTAATACGCCAGTACAGGGATTTTAACTATGGCTACACCTTC. This translates into CAWSLIRQYRDFNYGYTF.

J is TRBJ2-3 and V is TRBV15; D is uncertain. The germline V gene encodes CDR1 LNHNV and CDR2 YYDKDF (reference sequence). Deletions cut 0 bases from V and 2 bases from J, with 6 bases between. The CDR3 consists of 14 residues. The CDR3 DNA sequence: TGTGCCACCAGCAGAGATATGGCCACAGATACGCAGTATTTT. Translating it yields CATSRDMATDTQYF.

The chain couples TRBV5-6 to TRBJ2-5; TRBD2 aligns across 10 bases. The junction had 1 base not matched to a gene; V was cut back by 0 bases and J by 5 bases. The germline V gene has CDR1 SGHDT and CDR2 YYEEEE. The CDR3 spans 14 residues. This CDR3 reads CASSLEAGGETQYF. CDR3 in DNA: TGTGCCAGCAGCTTGGAAGCGGGGGGGGAGACCCAGTACTTC.

The chain has TRBV18 and TRBJ1-2; 9 positions match TRBD1. With V trimmed by 6 bases and J by 0 bases, 5 bases remained unmatched. Germline loops: CDR1 KGHSH, CDR2 LQKENI. There are 15 residues in the CDR3. DNA of the CDR3: TGTGCCAGCTCGCCCGGGACAGGGACTAACTATGGCTACACCTTC. Its translation: CASSPGTGTNYGYTF. Looking up the rest from reference TRBV18 and TRBJ1-2 gives the full variable domain: NAGVMQNPRHLVRRRGQEARLRCSPMKGHSHVYWYRQLPEEGLKFMVYLQKENIIDESGMPKERFSAEFPKEGPSILRIQQVVRGDSAAYFCASSPGTGTNYGYTFGSGTRLTVV.

This chain connects TRBV18 to TRBJ1-6; perhaps TRBD1 as D (5 bases). Germline values: CDR1 KGHSH, CDR2 LQKENI. The ends were cut back, 3 bases at V and 8 bases at J, with 17 bases in the middle. The CDR3 has 16 amino acids. For the CDR3, the DNA is TGTGCCAGCTCACCTGGATTGGGGGGGACTGATTCACCCCTCCACTTT. Residues: CASSPGLGGTDSPLHF.

The V gene is TRBV28, the J gene TRBJ1-5, with TRBD1 identical over 8 bases. This CDR3 comprises 16 residues. Trimming at V came to 6 bases and at J to 2 bases, leaving 9 bases not matched to a gene. Germline CDR1 reads MDHEN; CDR2 reads SYDVKM. CDR3 sequence: CASRGNDRGGNQPQHF. The CDR3 DNA is TGTGCCAGCAGGGGAAACGACAGGGGTGGCAATCAGCCCCAGCATTTT.

The chain links TRBV5-8 to TRBJ1-1; 10 positions agree with TRBD1. The germline CDR1 and CDR2 sequences are SGHTS and YDEGEE. After removal of 4 bases from V and 4 bases from J, the junction contained 7 bases not matched to a gene. The length of the CDR3 is 15 residues. The CDR3 loop reads CASSHLWTGGTEAFF. The CDR3 DNA is TGTGCCAGCAGCCACCTTTGGACAGGGGGCACTGAAGCTTTCTTT.

The gene calls are TRBV21-1 and TRBJ2-3; TRBD1, the table's D call, was not compared with the DNA. TRBV21-1 is classified as a pseudogene. The CDR3 spans 17 residues. CDR3 in amino acids: CASSPRKTGEDTDTQYF. CDR3 sequence (DNA): TGTGCCAGCAGCCCAAGGAAGACAGGGGAGGACACAGATACGCAGTATTTT.

This clone appeared a few times. CDR3 DNA sequence: TGTGCCAGCAGCAACCCAGGGACAGCCCCGGCCTATAGCAATCAGCCCCAGCATTTT. Residues: CASSNPGTAPAYSNQPQHF. The chain carries TRBV11-3 and TRBJ1-5, with 7 bases lining up with TRBD1. The CDR3 extends over 19 amino acids. Germline loops: CDR1 SGHNT, CDR2 YENEEA. Trimming cost V 5 bases and J 0 bases; bases outside gene matches: 16.

Note on this clone: Other DNA sequences in the sample encode the same CDR3. The V and J genes are TRBV19 and TRBJ1-1; the match to TRBD1 covers 8 bases. This CDR3 comprises 13 residues. Germline assignment: CDR1 LNHDA and CDR2 SQIVND (reference sequence). J was trimmed by 5 bases and V by 6 bases; bases with no gene match: 5. The CDR3 DNA reads TGTGCCAGTAGCACCACAGGGGGAACTGAAGCTTTCTTT. It is translated as CASSTTGGTEAFF.

The chain links TRBV27 to TRBJ2-7; 15 bases align to TRBD2. J lost 4 bases, V lost 4 bases, and 11 bases had no gene match. CDR1 is MNHEY and CDR2 is SMNVEV in the germline V gene (reference sequence). The CDR3 has 18 amino acids. CDR3 in amino acids: CASSSKSGLAGGPYEQYF. CDR3 bases: TGTGCCAGCAGTTCCAAATCAGGACTAGCGGGAGGGCCTTACGAGCAGTACTTC.